The entry that follows covers one TCR beta chain sequence. As yet, its antigen is unknown. The CDR3 length is 16 residues. From germline, CDR1 is SGHRS and CDR2 YFSETQ. The V end was cut by 1 base, the J end by 7 bases, with 18 bases between. TCRdb recomputed calls from the 5' RACE reads with MiXCR, one row per CDR3 protein. The data contain 800,000 to 900,000 distinct CDR3 sequences, about 12% of them seen just once; the ten biggest clones take up around 0.51%. These data are taken from a study of CD8 T cells in ankylosing spondylitis. General study findings and limits: A TCR beta motif made of about 8 highly homologous variants seemed typical of ankylosing spondylitis blood.

The source material was blood, either unsorted or a sorted T cell fraction (not recorded which). The chain uses TRBV5-1 and TRBJ2-1; the D gene is possibly TRBD1 (7 bases). This sequence originates from a male donor with ankylosing spondylitis. The CDR3 bases are TGCGCCAGCAGCTTGTTGGAGGGGGCCCGGAGGAATGAGCAGTTCTTC. Amino acids: CASSLLEGARRNEQFF.